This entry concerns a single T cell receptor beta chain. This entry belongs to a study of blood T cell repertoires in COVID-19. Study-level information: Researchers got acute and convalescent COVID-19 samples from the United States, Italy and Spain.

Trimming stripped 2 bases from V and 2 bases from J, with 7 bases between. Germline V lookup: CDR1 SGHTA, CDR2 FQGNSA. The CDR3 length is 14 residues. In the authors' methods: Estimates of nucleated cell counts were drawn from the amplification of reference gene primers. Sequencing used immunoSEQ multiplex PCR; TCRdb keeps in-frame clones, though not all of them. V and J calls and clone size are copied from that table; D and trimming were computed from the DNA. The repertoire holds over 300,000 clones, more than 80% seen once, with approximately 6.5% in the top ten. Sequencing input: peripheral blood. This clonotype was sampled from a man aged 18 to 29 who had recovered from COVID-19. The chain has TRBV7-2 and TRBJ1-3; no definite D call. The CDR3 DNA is TGTGCCAGCAGCTTATTACCGGCTGGAAACACCATATATTTT. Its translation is CASSLLPAGNTIYF.